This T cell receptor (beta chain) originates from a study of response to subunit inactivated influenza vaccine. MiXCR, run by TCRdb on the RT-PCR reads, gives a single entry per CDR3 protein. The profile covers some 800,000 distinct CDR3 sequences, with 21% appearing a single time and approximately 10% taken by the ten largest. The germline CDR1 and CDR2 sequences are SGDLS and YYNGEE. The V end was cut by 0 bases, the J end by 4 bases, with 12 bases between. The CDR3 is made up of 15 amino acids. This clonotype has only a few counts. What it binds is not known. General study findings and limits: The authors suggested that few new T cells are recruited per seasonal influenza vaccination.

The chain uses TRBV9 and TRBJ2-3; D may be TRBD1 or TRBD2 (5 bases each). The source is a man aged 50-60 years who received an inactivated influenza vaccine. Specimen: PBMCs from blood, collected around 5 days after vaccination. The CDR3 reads CASSVASWDPDTQYF. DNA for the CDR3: TGTGCCAGCAGCGTAGCTAGCTGGGACCCAGATACGCAGTATTTT.